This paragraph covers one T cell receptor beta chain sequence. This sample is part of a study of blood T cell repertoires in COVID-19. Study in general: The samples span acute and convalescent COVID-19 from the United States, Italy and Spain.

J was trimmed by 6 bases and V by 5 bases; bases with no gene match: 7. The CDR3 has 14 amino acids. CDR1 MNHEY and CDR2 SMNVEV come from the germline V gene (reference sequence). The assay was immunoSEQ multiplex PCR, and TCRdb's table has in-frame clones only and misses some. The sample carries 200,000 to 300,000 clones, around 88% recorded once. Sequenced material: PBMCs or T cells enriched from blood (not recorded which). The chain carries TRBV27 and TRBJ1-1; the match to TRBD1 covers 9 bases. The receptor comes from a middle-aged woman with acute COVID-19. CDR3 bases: TGTGCCAGCAGTCCCGCGGGACAGGGTTCTGAAGCTTTCTTT. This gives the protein CASSPAGQGSEAFF.